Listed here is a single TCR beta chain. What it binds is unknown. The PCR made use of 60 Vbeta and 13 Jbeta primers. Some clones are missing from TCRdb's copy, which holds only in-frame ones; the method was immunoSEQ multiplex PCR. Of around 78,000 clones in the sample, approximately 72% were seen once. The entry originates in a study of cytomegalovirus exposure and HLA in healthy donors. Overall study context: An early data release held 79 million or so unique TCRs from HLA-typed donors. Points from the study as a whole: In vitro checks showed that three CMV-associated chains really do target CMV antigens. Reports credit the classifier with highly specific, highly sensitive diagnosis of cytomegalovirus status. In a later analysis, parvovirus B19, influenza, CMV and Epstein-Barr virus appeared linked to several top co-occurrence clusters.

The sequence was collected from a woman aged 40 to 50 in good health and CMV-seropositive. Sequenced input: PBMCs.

The CDR3 DNA reads TGTGCCAGCAGCTTAGAGCGAGGGAGCTCCTATAATTCACCCCTCCACTTT. This sequence encodes CASSLERGSSYNSPLHF. The V and J genes are TRBV7-2 and TRBJ1-6, with unresolved D. Trimming took 1 base from V and 0 from J, leaving 10 bases between them. The CDR3 has 17 amino acids. Per the germline V gene, CDR1 is SGHTA and CDR2 is FQGNSA.